The 24 T cell receptor beta chains below come from one sample, sequenced in a study of blood T cell repertoires in COVID-19 (dated by TCRdb to about 2020). Library creation used the immunoSEQ multiplex PCR assay. TCRdb re-hosts the immuneACCESS table, in-frame sequences only. Its copies lack some clones; in the studies checked, an unresolved V gene accounts for under half of them, and the cause for the rest is not known. This sample lists 150,000 to 200,000 clones; almost 80% were detected once. The ten largest account for roughly a sixth of the sample. The specimen sequenced was PBMCs or T cells enriched from blood (not recorded which). The source is a woman aged 45-65 years who had recovered from COVID-19.

The V gene is TRBV10-1, the J gene TRBJ2-1; tentatively, D is TRBD2 (6 bases). Germline lookup yields CDR1 WNHNN and CDR2 SYGVQD (reference sequence). The CDR3 runs to 17 residues. V was shortened by 0 bases and J by 0 bases, with 12 bases between the two germline ends. The CDR3: CASSESYIGSSYNEQFF. The CDR3 DNA sequence: TGCGCCAGCAGTGAGTCTTATATCGGGAGCTCCTACAATGAGCAGTTCTTC.

The CDR3 region is CASSLASSSYNEQFF. CDR3 coding DNA: TGCGCCAGCAGCTTGGCGTCTTCTTCCTACAATGAGCAGTTCTTC. V is TRBV5-1 and J is TRBJ2-1; no firm D call. The germline gives CDR1 SGHRS, CDR2 YFSETQ. The CDR3 sequence is 15 residues long. Trimming removed 0 bases at V and 1 base at J, with 8 bases between.

This chain links TRBV5-1 with TRBJ2-2, with a possible D match to TRBD1 (5 bases). The CDR3 consists of 16 residues. The V and J ends lost 0 bases and 2 bases respectively, with 11 bases between them. Per the germline V gene, CDR1 is SGHRS and CDR2 is YFSETQ. CDR3: CASSLGQGVNTGELFF. CDR3 nucleotides: TGCGCCAGCAGCTTGGGTCAGGGTGTTAACACCGGGGAGCTGTTTTTT.

The rearrangement uses TRBV7-6 and TRBJ2-3, with 7 nucleotides matching TRBD2. V lost 4 bases, J lost 4 bases, and 8 bases stayed unmatched. Germline V gene lookup returns CDR1 SGHVS and CDR2 FNYEAQ. The length of the CDR3 is 15 residues. The CDR3 sequence: CASSWGGLRADTQYF. The CDR3 DNA sequence: TGTGCCAGCAGCTGGGGGGGGTTACGAGCAGATACGCAGTATTTT.

This sequence joins TRBV7-9 and TRBJ1-3; 9 nucleotides line up with TRBD1. Trimming cost V 6 bases and J 0 bases; bases outside gene matches: 0. CDR3 length equals 14 residues. Looked up from germline, CDR1 is SEHNR and CDR2 is FQNEAQ (reference sequence). The CDR3 DNA sequence: TGTGCCAGCAGGACAGGGGGCTCTGGAAACACCATATATTTT. It specifies CASRTGGSGNTIYF.

The J gene is TRBJ2-1, the V gene TRBV5-5; 7 bases align to TRBD2. This CDR3 comprises 15 residues. Germline CDR1 reads SGHKS; CDR2 reads YYEKEE (reference sequence). V was clipped by 2 bases and J by 4 bases; unmatched bases: 6. CDR3 coding DNA: TGTGCCAGCAGCTTTACTAGCGAACCTTACAATGAGCAGTTCTTC. This gives the protein CASSFTSEPYNEQFF.

The sample holds a few counts of this clone. CDR3 region: CASSLIAGKQFF. The CDR3 DNA sequence: TGTGCCAGCAGTTTAATTGCGGGAAAGCAGTTCTTC. This sequence joins TRBV27 and TRBJ2-1; the D gene is possibly TRBD2 (6 bases). Germline loops: CDR1 MNHEY, CDR2 SMNVEV (reference sequence). V was trimmed by 2 bases and J by 11 bases, leaving 10 bases between them. This CDR3 region has 12 residues.

The chain is built from TRBV5-5 and TRBJ1-5, with TRBD1 matching over 7 bases. CDR1 is SGHKS, CDR2 YYEKEE, per germline (reference sequence). Trimming at V came to 0 bases and at J to 3 bases, leaving 3 bases not matched to a gene. CDR3 length: 15 amino acids. The CDR3 sequence is CASSLGGGTNQPQHF. The CDR3 DNA reads TGTGCCAGCAGCTTGGGAGGGGGCACCAATCAGCCCCAGCATTTT.

The rearrangement joins TRBV27 to TRBJ2-1; the D gene is possibly TRBD1 (5 bases). The CDR3 totals 15 residues. CDR1 is MNHEY and CDR2 is SMNVEV in the germline V gene (reference sequence). V was clipped by 4 bases and J by 4 bases, with 14 bases between them. The CDR3, as DNA: TGTGCCAGCAGTTCCCCCCACCAGGGTTACAATGAGCAGTTCTTC. It translates to CASSSPHQGYNEQFF.

This chain uses TRBV11-2 with TRBJ2-7; D remains ambiguous. The V and J ends lost 1 base and 0 bases respectively, with 7 bases between them. CDR3 length equals 14 residues. Germline CDR1 and CDR2: SGHAT and FQNNGV. The DNA for the CDR3 is TGTGCCAGCAGCTTAGGTCACTACTCCTACGAGCAGTACTTC. Translation: CASSLGHYSYEQYF.

The genes are TRBV10-2 and TRBJ1-2; possible D gene TRBD1, 5 bases. The germline gives CDR1 WSHSY, CDR2 SAAADI. Trimming took 0 bases from V and 0 from J, leaving 11 bases between them. There are 16 residues in the CDR3. The CDR3 sequence: CASSESRRGSNYGYTF. CDR3 DNA sequence: TGCGCCAGCAGTGAGTCCCGGAGGGGTTCTAACTATGGCTACACCTTC.

The chain has TRBV30 and TRBJ1-1, with a weak D call TRBD1 (5 bases). Trimming cost V 4 bases and J 4 bases, with 13 bases left between them. The CDR3 spans 13 residues. Germline CDR1 is GTSNPN and CDR2 is SVGIG (reference sequence). The CDR3 reads CAWMTQGGTEAFF. The CDR3 bases are TGTGCCTGGATGACCCAGGGAGGCACTGAAGCTTTCTTT.

This clone came up a few times. The chain couples TRBV7-9 to TRBJ1-1; 9 bases are a match to TRBD1. Germline CDR1 reads SEHNR; CDR2 reads FQNEAQ (reference sequence). With 3 bases clipped from V and 2 bases from J, the junction kept 7 bases outside the gene matches. The CDR3 runs to 16 residues. CDR3 sequence: CASSFDPGQGNTEAFF. The CDR3 coding sequence is TGTGCCAGCAGCTTCGATCCGGGACAGGGTAACACTGAAGCTTTCTTT.

The J gene is TRBJ2-3, the V gene TRBV14; 11 nucleotides line up with TRBD2. Germline CDR1 is SGHDN and CDR2 is FVKESK. The V and J ends lost 4 bases and 11 bases, in that order; junction bases with no gene match: 8. There are 14 residues in the CDR3. In DNA form, the CDR3 reads TGTGCCAGCAGCCCTAGCGGGGGGACGCGTAAGCAGTATTTT. It is translated as CASSPSGGTRKQYF.

This clone came up once. At one of its ends the junction is not consistent with the germline gene, which may arise from a read error. The chain employs TRBV7-2 and TRBJ1-6, with D perhaps TRBD1 (6 bases). Looked up from germline, CDR1 is SGHTA and CDR2 is FQGNSA. This CDR3 is 13 amino acids long. The CDR3 spells CASSADSPGTNRF. DNA for the CDR3: TGTGCCAGCAGCGCAGACAGTCCAGGGACAAATCGCTTT.

This chain uses TRBV7-3 with TRBJ2-7, with 8 bases that match TRBD1. This CDR3 comprises 15 residues. Germline values: CDR1 SGHTA, CDR2 FQGTGA. J gave up 6 bases and V 1 base, and 8 bases lay outside the gene matches. CDR3 DNA: TGTGCCAGCAGCTTAATGGGACAGGCTGGGAGCGAGCAGTACTTC. It specifies CASSLMGQAGSEQYF.

Concerning this clone itself: In the same sample, other DNA sequences code for this CDR3. The J gene is TRBJ1-6, the V gene TRBV28, with D unresolved. V lost 2 bases, J lost 4 bases, and 9 bases lay in between. The CDR3 runs 15 residues. Per the germline V gene, CDR1 is MDHEN and CDR2 is SYDVKM. The CDR3 sequence: CASSLGRAYNSPLHF. The CDR3 DNA is TGTGCCAGCAGTTTAGGGCGGGCGTATAATTCACCCCTCCACTTT.

Many counts were recorded for this clone. The gene calls are TRBV6-5 and TRBJ1-2; 7 bases map to TRBD1. V trimming: 2 bases; J trimming: 6 bases; junction bases outside the gene matches: 6. CDR3 length: 14 amino acids. Germline assignment: CDR1 MNHEY and CDR2 SVGAGI. CDR3 in DNA: TGTGCCAGCAGTTACCAAGGGGGCTCGGATGGCTACACCTTC. This sequence encodes CASSYQGGSDGYTF.

The J gene is TRBJ1-1, the V gene TRBV28, with D maybe TRBD1 (6 bases). Trimming stripped 5 bases from V and 1 base from J, with 11 bases between. Per germline, CDR1 MDHEN and CDR2 SYDVKM. This CDR3 comprises 14 residues. The CDR3 DNA reads as TGTGCCAGCAGTCCGGTAGGGGGGAACACTGAAGCTTTCTTT. It translates to CASSPVGGNTEAFF.

The CDR3 DNA reads TGTGCCAGCAGCAGTGGGACAAGGGGTCAGCCCCAGCATTTT. Protein product: CASSSGTRGQPQHF. The chain combines TRBV7-2 with TRBJ1-5, with a weak D call TRBD1 (6 bases). The CDR3 spans 14 residues. Per germline, CDR1 SGHTA and CDR2 FQGNSA. With 5 bases removed from V and 6 bases from J, the gap between germline ends came to 14 bases.

The chain has TRBV7-3 and TRBJ1-1, with a tentative D call TRBD1 (6 bases). The V and J ends lost 5 bases and 5 bases respectively, with 12 bases between them. The CDR3 has 13 amino acids. CDR1 and CDR2 (germline): SGHTA, FQGTGA. In DNA, the CDR3 is TGTGCCAGCAGCCCTAATACAGGGACTGAAGCTTTCTTT. Its translation: CASSPNTGTEAFF.

The chain employs TRBV15 and TRBJ1-1; D is unresolved. The CDR3 has 14 residues. V gave up 0 bases and J gave up 0 bases, with 5 bases separating them. CDR1 LNHNV and CDR2 YYDKDF come from the germline V gene (reference sequence). The chain's CDR3 is CATSRDSVNTEAFF. The CDR3 coding sequence is TGTGCCACCAGCAGAGATTCGGTGAACACTGAAGCTTTCTTT.

The chain links TRBV9 to TRBJ2-7; TRBD2 is a possible D gene (6 bases). Trimming shortened V by 0 bases and J by 4 bases, and 14 bases separated the two germline ends. The CDR3 has 15 amino acids. Germline assignment: CDR1 SGDLS and CDR2 YYNGEE. The CDR3 nucleotides read TGTGCCAGCAGCGTAGCCCCGGGACTCCAATACGAGCAGTACTTC. It yields the protein CASSVAPGLQYEQYF. The full variable domain, rest sourced from reference TRBV9 and TRBJ2-7, is DSGVTQTPKHLITATGQRVTLRCSPRSGDLSVYWYQQSLDQGLQFLIQYYNGEERAKGNILERFSAQQFPDLHSELNLSSLELGDSALYFCASSVAPGLQYEQYFGPGTRLTVT.

The genes are TRBV2 and TRBJ1-2; 12 nucleotides line up with TRBD1. From germline, CDR1 is SNHLY and CDR2 FYNNEI. Trimming removed 10 bases from V and 3 bases from J; junction bases left unmatched: 9. The CDR3 is made up of 15 amino acids. CDR3 bases: TGTGCCACCGAGGGACAGGGGGCTTTCGACTATGGCTACACCTTC. As protein: CATEGQGAFDYGYTF.